The text below deals with one TCR beta chain. Its antigen remains unknown. The use of a sample-barcoded 5' primer and a J-beta primer mix characterized a second PCR of 7 to 11 cycles. TCRdb fed the 5' RACE reads into MiXCR, producing one record per CDR3 protein. This sample has 1.5 million to 1.9 million distinct CDR3 sequences, with under 55% found just once. The sample comes from a study of blood T cells in healthy people across ages. The CDR3 loop spans 15 amino acids. V was trimmed by 0 bases and J by 3 bases, leaving 12 bases between them. Germline V CDR1 and CDR2: SGDLS, YYNGEE. Isolation yielded PBMCs, at least 6.5 million per sample, in every case. Study-level results: It was held that the diversity estimates obtained from one million T cells were underestimates.

The chain is built from TRBV9 and TRBJ1-1, with a possible D match to TRBD1 (5 bases). The sequencing sample was made of blood. The origin of this receptor is a woman between 18 and 29 years old in good health. The CDR3 DNA reads TGTGCCAGCAGCGTAGGCGAGGGGCGTTACACTGAAGCTTTCTTT. Its translation is CASSVGEGRYTEAFF.